Listed below are T cell receptor beta chains from one sample, sequenced in a study of blood T cell repertoires in COVID-19. Using immunoSEQ multiplex PCR, the repertoire was profiled, and TCRdb retains in-frame clones only, with some absent. The table has about 26,000 clones, about 92% seen once. Input material: peripheral blood. The source is a human donor in a cohort sampled during active COVID-19. CDR3s include the opening cysteine and the closing phenylalanine or tryptophan. The order of the fields is J gene, V gene, clone size, D gene, CDR3 protein, CDR3 DNA. D genes are given only for firm matches. The size entry is marked missing in some rows and otherwise reads once, few, many or a size class.

J: TRBJ1-2; V: TRBV19; size: NA; D: NA; CDR3: CASSIAGGWYGYTF; DNA: TGTGCCAGTAGTATCGCGGGGGGCTGGTATGGCTACACCTTC
J: TRBJ2-3; V: TRBV2; size: NA; D: NA; CDR3: CASSGDQGRDTQYF; DNA: TGTGCCAGCAGTGGCGACCAGGGGCGAGATACGCAGTATTTT
J: TRBJ1-2; V: TRBV2; size: NA; D: NA; CDR3: CASSASGSGYGYTF; DNA: TGTGCCAGCAGCGCCTCTGGGAGCGGATATGGCTACACCTTC
J: TRBJ2-2; V: TRBV5-1; size: NA; D: NA; CDR3: CASSQRHQNTGELFF; DNA: TGCGCCAGCAGCCAAAGACACCAGAACACCGGGGAGCTGTTTTTT
J: TRBJ2-5; V: TRBV5-1; size: NA; D: NA; CDR3: CASSAGRGGETQYF; DNA: TGCGCCAGCAGCGCCGGCAGGGGTGGGGAGACCCAGTACTTC
J: TRBJ2-5; V: TRBV3-1/TRBV3-2; size: NA; D: NA; CDR3: CASRLSGETQYF; DNA: TGTGCCAGCAGACTAAGTGGGGAGACCCAGTACTTC
J: TRBJ2-3; V: TRBV6-2/TRBV6-3; size: NA; D: NA; CDR3: CASSYSATQYF; DNA: TGTGCCAGCAGTTACTCAGCTACGCAGTATTTT
J: TRBJ1-6; V: TRBV19; size: NA; D: TRBD1; CDR3: CASSETGRSNSPLHF; DNA: TGTGCCAGTAGTGAGACAGGGCGAAGTAATTCACCCCTCCACTTT
J: TRBJ1-1; V: TRBV28; size: NA; D: NA; CDR3: CASSLAGALEEAFF; DNA: TGTGCCAGCAGTTTAGCAGGGGCCTTGGAGGAAGCTTTCTTT
J: TRBJ2-4; V: TRBV28; size: NA; D: NA; CDR3: CASSFSGIKNIQYF; DNA: TGTGCCAGCAGTTTTTCGGGAATAAAAAACATTCAGTACTTC
J: TRBJ2-1; V: TRBV7-9; size: once; D: NA; CDR3: CASSPLITGVPLNEQFF; DNA: TGTGCCAGCAGCCCCCTGATCACAGGAGTACCTCTCAATGAGCAGTTCTTC
J: TRBJ2-1; V: TRBV5-1; size: once; D: TRBD2; CDR3: CASSLLRTSGGHVRQASYNEQFF; DNA: TGCGCCAGCAGCTTACTAAGGACTAGCGGGGGGCACGTTCGACAGGCCTCCTACAATGAGCAGTTCTTC
J: TRBJ2-1; V: TRBV7-6; size: NA; D: NA; CDR3: CASSRVYNEQFF; DNA: TGTGCCAGCAGCCGGGTCTACAATGAGCAGTTCTTC
J: TRBJ1-3; V: TRBV5-1; size: once; D: TRBD1; CDR3: CASSEGTVPSSGNTIYF; DNA: TGCGCCAGCAGCGAGGGGACAGTTCCCAGCTCTGGAAACACCATATATTTT